These 26 T cell receptor beta chains came from one sample sequenced in a study of cytomegalovirus exposure and HLA in healthy donors (TCRdb year 2017). The library was made by the immunoSEQ multiplex PCR assay. Not all clones reach the TCRdb copy of this immuneACCESS table, which keeps in-frame sequences only. Checked studies attribute under half of the gap to unresolved V genes and leave the rest unexplained. This sample is represented by about 63,000 clones; 85% to 95% of them were singletons. The ten largest clones take up around 7% of the sample. Sequences were obtained from PBMCs. The source of these receptors is a woman under 30 in good health and CMV-seropositive.

This chain links TRBV28 with TRBJ1-1; weak D call: TRBD1 (5 bases). The CDR3 spans 17 residues. Deletions cut 6 bases from V and 0 bases from J, with 20 bases between. Germline CDR1 reads MDHEN; CDR2 reads SYDVKM. For the CDR3, the DNA is TGTGCCAGCAGCCGGGTCCAGGGCCGTGTTCTGAACACTGAAGCTTTCTTT. Residues: CASSRVQGRVLNTEAFF.

The rearrangement joins TRBV10-2 to TRBJ1-1; 9 nucleotides line up with TRBD1. CDR3 length: 15 residues. V shed 0 bases, J shed 6 bases, and the junction held 5 bases outside the gene matches. Germline V gene data show CDR1 as WSHSY and CDR2 as SAAADI. CDR3 sequence: CASSESRGTGPEAFF. CDR3 sequence (DNA): TGCGCCAGCAGTGAGTCCCGCGGGACAGGGCCTGAAGCTTTCTTT.

This chain connects TRBV2 to TRBJ1-5; TRBD1 is a possible D gene (6 bases). The CDR3 is made up of 15 amino acids. Germline CDR1 SNHLY, CDR2 FYNNEI. The V end was cut by 6 bases, the J end by 2 bases, with 14 bases between. In nucleotides, the CDR3 is TGTGCCAGCAGCAGAGGGTCAGGGGGCAATCAGCCCCAGCATTTT. Translating gives CASSRGSGGNQPQHF.

V is TRBV7-9 and J is TRBJ2-7; TRBD2 agrees at 7 bases. The trim removed 1 base at V and 7 bases at J, leaving 7 bases unmatched. The CDR3 contains 14 residues. Germline CDR1 is SEHNR and CDR2 is FQNEAQ (reference sequence). The CDR3 reads CASSLDGEGREQYF. CDR3 nucleotide sequence: TGTGCCAGCAGCTTAGACGGGGAGGGTCGAGAGCAGTACTTC.

This rearrangement joins TRBV30 to TRBJ1-5; a weak D match, TRBD1 (5 bases). V was shortened by 3 bases and J by 0 bases, with 15 bases between the two germline ends. The CDR3 is made up of 16 amino acids. Germline V gene lookup returns CDR1 GTSNPN and CDR2 SVGIG (reference sequence). The CDR3 spells CAWRKGGGGSNQPQHF. The CDR3 DNA reads TGTGCCTGGAGAAAGGGTGGGGGGGGTAGCAATCAGCCCCAGCATTTT.

The chain employs TRBV7-8 and TRBJ2-1; 9 bases are shared with TRBD2. There are 15 residues in the CDR3. Germline assignment: CDR1 SGHVS and CDR2 FQNEAQ. J lost 4 bases, V lost 2 bases, and 3 bases had no gene match. CDR3 in amino acids: CASSLIAGGYNEQFF. CDR3 DNA: TGTGCCAGCAGCTTAATCGCGGGGGGGTACAATGAGCAGTTCTTC. The full variable domain, its missing parts supplied by reference TRBV7-8 and TRBJ2-1, is GAGVSQSPRYKVAKRGQDVALRCDPISGHVSLFWYQQALGQGPEFLTYFQNEAQLDKSGLPSDRFFAERPEGSVSTLKIQRTQQEDSAVYLCASSLIAGGYNEQFFGPGTRLTVL.

This clone was seen just once. J is TRBJ1-1 and V is TRBV5-4, with D uncertain. Germline V gives CDR1 SGHNT, CDR2 YYREEE (reference sequence). This CDR3 has 14 residues. Trimming took 0 bases from V and 10 from J, leaving 16 bases between them. Written as DNA, the CDR3 is TGTGCCAGCAGCTTGGGTCGTCTCGCCCGGGGAGCTTTCTTT. This gives the protein CASSLGRLARGAFF.

The rearrangement joins TRBV6-6 to TRBJ1-2; D might be TRBD1 (6 bases). This CDR3 region has 13 residues. The V gene lost 5 bases and the J gene lost 8 bases, with 15 bases spanning the gap. Germline lookup yields CDR1 MNHNY and CDR2 SVGAGI (reference sequence). The CDR3: CASSQGLRDGYTF. For the CDR3, the DNA is TGTGCCAGCAGTCAGGGGTTGAGGGACGGCTACACCTTC.

The V and J genes are TRBV10-3 and TRBJ2-5; D is possibly TRBD1 (7 bases). This CDR3 region has 15 residues. Germline CDR1 ENHRY, CDR2 SYGVKD. V was pared by 0 bases and J by 2 bases, with 10 bases between. The CDR3 DNA follows: TGTGCCATCAGTGAGTCCAGGGGGGTTCAAGAGACCCAGTACTTC. This translates into CAISESRGVQETQYF.

This chain connects TRBV6-5 to TRBJ1-6; 7 nucleotides align to TRBD1. The CDR3 has 14 amino acids. The V gene end was trimmed by 4 bases and the J gene end by 6 bases; junction bases not matched to a gene: 3. CDR1 MNHEY and CDR2 SVGAGI come from the germline V gene. CDR3 amino acids: CASSSRQGNSPLHF. The CDR3 DNA is TGTGCCAGCAGTTCAAGACAGGGTAATTCACCCCTCCACTTT.

The V gene is TRBV5-1, the J gene TRBJ2-7, with 7 positions matching TRBD2. The V gene end was trimmed by 5 bases and the J gene end by 7 bases; junction bases not matched to a gene: 12. There are 14 residues in the CDR3. Germline CDR1 and CDR2: SGHRS and YFSETQ. The CDR3 sequence: CASRNAPGGGEQYF. The CDR3 nucleotides are TGCGCCAGCAGAAATGCTCCCGGCGGGGGAGAGCAGTACTTC.

V and J are TRBV5-1 and TRBJ2-2; D unresolved. Germline assignment: CDR1 SGHRS and CDR2 YFSETQ. The CDR3 runs to 12 residues. Trimming removed 1 base at V and 8 bases at J, with 6 bases between. This CDR3 is CASSLNGGELFF. The CDR3 nucleotides read TGCGCCAGCAGCTTGAACGGGGGGGAGCTGTTTTTT.

The rearrangement uses TRBV28 and TRBJ1-3; unclear D gene. The CDR3 has 14 amino acids. With 8 bases removed from V and 0 bases from J, the gap between germline ends came to 11 bases. Germline V gene data show CDR1 as MDHEN and CDR2 as SYDVKM. CDR3 loop: CASAEAFSGNTIYF. As DNA, the CDR3 is TGTGCCAGCGCCGAGGCATTCTCTGGAAACACCATATATTTT.

V and J are TRBV7-9 and TRBJ2-5; 8 bases line up with TRBD1. The CDR3 extends over 16 amino acids. V was pared by 3 bases and J by 5 bases, with 11 bases of the junction left unmatched. Looked up from germline, CDR1 is SEHNR and CDR2 is FQNEAQ (reference sequence). The DNA for the CDR3 is TGTGCCAGCAGCTTTACCGAGACAGGGGTCCGGGAGACCCAGTACTTC. It encodes CASSFTETGVRETQYF.

This clone occurred once. This rearrangement joins TRBV11-2 to TRBJ2-3, with 11 bases that match TRBD1. V lost 6 bases to trimming and J lost 4 bases; unmatched junction nucleotides: 12. From germline, CDR1 is SGHAT and CDR2 FQNNGV. This CDR3 spans 17 amino acids. The CDR3, as DNA: TGTGCCAGCAGTTTCGGGGCGGGACAGGGGGAATCAGATACGCAGTATTTT. Amino acid sequence: CASSFGAGQGESDTQYF. Supplemented by reference TRBV11-2 and TRBJ2-3, the full variable domain reads EAGVAQSPRYKIIEKRQSVAFWCNPISGHATLYWYQQILGQGPKLLIQFQNNGVVDDSQLPKDRFSAERLKGVDSTLKIQPAKLEDSAVYLCASSFGAGQGESDTQYFGPGTRLTVL.

The table lists this clone with a count of one. The rearrangement joins TRBV28 to TRBJ1-3; no reliable D call. Deletions cut 6 bases from V and 1 base from J, with 13 bases between. Germline CDR1 and CDR2: MDHEN and SYDVKM. The CDR3 is made up of 15 amino acids. Here the CDR3 DNA reads TGTGCCAGCAGACGTGGGCTACGGTCTGGAAACACCATATATTTT. Protein: CASRRGLRSGNTIYF.

V gene TRBV5-1 combines with J gene TRBJ1-2, with TRBD1 matching over 8 bases. This CDR3 comprises 16 residues. Germline V CDR1 and CDR2: SGHRS, YFSETQ. The V and J ends lost 0 bases and 4 bases, in that order; junction bases with no gene match: 8. In DNA, the CDR3 is TGCGCCAGCAGCTTGGCCCCCAGACAGGGGAGCTATGGCTACACCTTC. This encodes CASSLAPRQGSYGYTF.

The chain links TRBV6-5 to TRBJ1-5; no clear D gene. Germline V gene data show CDR1 as MNHEY and CDR2 as SVGAGI. Trimming removed 6 bases at V and 5 bases at J, with 17 bases between. The CDR3 covers 15 residues. CDR3 residues: CASSPTGGRYQPQHF. CDR3 nucleotides: TGTGCCAGCAGCCCAACGGGTGGGAGATATCAGCCCCAGCATTTT.

The chain employs TRBV7-9 and TRBJ1-1; no definite D call. V lost 1 base and J lost 11, with 17 bases in between. The CDR3 consists of 14 residues. In germline, CDR1 is SEHNR, CDR2 FQNEAQ (reference sequence). The CDR3 nucleotides are TGTGCCAGCAGCTTAGGGTCCCGCTCTGCCCGGGCTTTCTTT. It is translated as CASSLGSRSARAFF.

The rearrangement joins TRBV7-2 to TRBJ2-7; 14 bases line up with TRBD2. The CDR3 loop spans 17 amino acids. Per germline, CDR1 SGHTA and CDR2 FQGNSA. V lost 3 bases and J lost 2; bases outside the gene matches: 6. CDR3 in amino acids: CASSFGLAGGEPYEQYF. The CDR3 DNA reads as TGTGCCAGCAGCTTCGGACTAGCGGGAGGCGAACCCTACGAGCAGTACTTC. The full variable domain, completed using reference TRBV7-2 and TRBJ2-7, is GAGVSQSPSNKVTEKGKDVELRCDPISGHTALYWYRQSLGQGLEFLIYFQGNSAPDKSGLPSDRFSAERTGGSVSTLTIQRTQQEDSAVYLCASSFGLAGGEPYEQYFGPGTRLTVT.

This clone appeared once. This chain uses TRBV7-2 with TRBJ2-4, with 7 bases matching TRBD2. The germline CDR1 and CDR2 sequences are SGHTA and FQGNSA. This CDR3 has 14 residues. J gave up 5 bases and V 1 base, and 2 bases lay outside the gene matches. This CDR3 reads CASSLDGGENIQYF. Here the CDR3 DNA reads TGTGCCAGCAGCTTAGATGGGGGGGAAAACATTCAGTACTTC.

V usage is TRBV28 and J usage is TRBJ1-2; D is unclear. CDR3 length: 13 amino acids. Germline V gene data show CDR1 as MDHEN and CDR2 as SYDVKM. V was pared by 5 bases and J by 5 bases, with 12 bases between. The CDR3 loop reads CASSPPVAYGYTF. The CDR3 DNA reads TGTGCCAGCAGTCCTCCAGTCGCTTATGGCTACACCTTC.

The chain employs TRBV4-1 and TRBJ2-3; TRBD1 matches 9 bases. This CDR3 contains 16 residues. Germline CDR1 MGHRA, CDR2 YSYEKL. Unmatched junction bases numbered 13, after V lost 2 bases and J lost 10 bases. CDR3: CASSQLGGTGRQAQYF. The CDR3 coding sequence is TGCGCCAGCAGCCAACTGGGGGGGACAGGGAGGCAGGCGCAGTATTTT.

The V gene is TRBV14, the J gene TRBJ2-7; 9 positions match TRBD1. The germline V gene encodes CDR1 SGHDN and CDR2 FVKESK. CDR3 length: 17 residues. The V and J ends lost 1 base and 3 bases, in that order; junction bases with no gene match: 10. CDR3 protein: CASSQGRRGQGYYEQYF. Here the CDR3 DNA reads TGTGCCAGCAGCCAAGGGAGGAGGGGACAGGGTTACTACGAGCAGTACTTC.

In DNA form, the CDR3 reads TGTGCCAGCAGCGGGGCCCCCTACACCTACGAGCAGTACTTC. Residues: CASSGAPYTYEQYF. The rearrangement links TRBV9 to TRBJ2-7; D is uncertain. Trimming removed 3 bases from V and 2 bases from J, with 12 bases in between. This CDR3 contains 14 residues. Per germline, CDR1 SGDLS and CDR2 YYNGEE.

This sequence joins TRBV5-1 and TRBJ1-2; D might be TRBD1 (6 bases). Germline lookup yields CDR1 SGHRS and CDR2 YFSETQ. V shed 4 bases and J shed 6 bases, with 13 bases lying between them. The CDR3 has 13 residues. CDR3: CASSEDSFHGYTF. The DNA of the CDR3 is TGCGCCAGCAGCGAGGACAGCTTCCATGGCTACACCTTC.